Described below is a single T cell receptor beta chain sequence and its context. Its antigen is currently unknown. One end of the junction fails to match germline, which may point to a read error. These data originate in a study of shared clonotypes between healthy human individuals. An assay was performed, and its level was deep. Profiling relied on immunoSEQ multiplex PCR, and the TCRdb table lists in-frame clones only, not all of them. This sample yields roughly 1.5 million clones, of which 95% to 99% are seen a single time; around 0.45% belongs to the top ten. CDR3 length: 14 amino acids. Germline V lookup: CDR1 SNHLY, CDR2 FYNNEI. Study results and caveats: Deeper or shallower sequencing was expected to change how clonotypes are shared among donors. Shared across a few donors were about 4.6% of the naive CD4 clonotypes.

The chain joins TRBV2 to TRBJ1-2; D is perhaps TRBD1 (6 bases). The receptor comes from a man in his thirties or forties in good health. The material sequenced was naive CD4+ T cells sorted from blood. Noted subset: CD45RA+ positively selected. The CDR3 sequence: CASTGQNTNYGYTF. CDR3 nucleotides: TGTGCCAGCACTGGACAGAACACTAATTATGGCTACACCTTC.